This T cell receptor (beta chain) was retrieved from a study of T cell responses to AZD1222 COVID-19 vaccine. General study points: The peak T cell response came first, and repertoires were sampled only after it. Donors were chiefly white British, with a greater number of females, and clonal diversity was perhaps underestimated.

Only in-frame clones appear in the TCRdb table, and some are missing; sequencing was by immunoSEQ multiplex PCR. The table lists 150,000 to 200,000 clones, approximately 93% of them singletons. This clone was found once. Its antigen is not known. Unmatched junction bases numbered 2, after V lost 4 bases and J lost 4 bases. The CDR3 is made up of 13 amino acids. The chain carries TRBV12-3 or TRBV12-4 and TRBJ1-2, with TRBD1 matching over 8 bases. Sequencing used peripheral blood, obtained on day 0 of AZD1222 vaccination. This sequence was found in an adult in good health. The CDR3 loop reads CASSWTGTYGYTF. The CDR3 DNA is TGTGCCAGCAGTTGGACAGGGACCTATGGCTACACCTTC.